Listed here are 20 T cell receptor beta chains from one sample, sequenced in a study of shared clonotypes between healthy human individuals. Profiling relied on immunoSEQ multiplex PCR, and the TCRdb table lists in-frame clones only, not all of them. Of about 1 million clones in the sample, about 80% were seen once. Material for sequencing was memory CD4+ T cells from PBMCs. Subset given: CD45RA-negative fraction. The origin of the receptors is a man aged 18 to 29 in good health. Some clones in this sample may be carry-over from other donors' samples.

The chain recombines TRBV27 with TRBJ1-1, with a tentative D call TRBD1 (5 bases). The CDR3 runs to 15 residues. The V end lost 5 bases, the J end lost 1 base, and 14 bases lay between the germline ends. Germline V gives CDR1 MNHEY, CDR2 SMNVEV (reference sequence). The CDR3 coding sequence is TGTGCCAGCAGTGGAGACATAGGGGCGAACACTGAAGCTTTCTTT. This gives the protein CASSGDIGANTEAFF.

V and J are TRBV28 and TRBJ2-7; D may be TRBD1 (5 bases). Germline-derived CDR1 and CDR2 are MDHEN and SYDVKM. V lost 3 bases, J lost 2 bases, and 8 bases lay in between. The CDR3 spans 13 residues. The CDR3 region is CASSFPTAYEQYF. CDR3 nucleotide sequence: TGTGCCAGCAGTTTCCCGACAGCCTACGAGCAGTACTTC.

V and J are TRBV6-5 and TRBJ1-4, with D maybe TRBD1 (6 bases). Germline V gene lookup returns CDR1 MNHEY and CDR2 SVGAGI. This CDR3 is built from 14 residues. The germline V and J ends were trimmed by 6 bases and 5 bases, with 13 bases remaining between them. The CDR3 reads CASRRGFLNEKLFF. CDR3 DNA sequence: TGTGCCAGCAGGAGGGGGTTCTTGAATGAAAAACTGTTTTTT.

The rearrangement links TRBV6-1 to TRBJ2-3; D is undetermined. V was cut by 10 bases and J by 4 bases, with 15 bases left in between. From germline, CDR1 is MNHNS and CDR2 SASEGT. The CDR3 extends over 13 amino acids. The CDR3, as DNA: TGTGCCACCGAGGCCTCCTCGGCAGATACGCAGTATTTT. Its protein product is CATEASSADTQYF.

This chain uses TRBV6-6 with TRBJ2-1; 10 bases agree with TRBD2. V lost 5 bases and J lost 2; bases outside the gene matches: 3. The CDR3 is 15 residues long. Germline V gives CDR1 MNHNY, CDR2 SVGAGI (reference sequence). The CDR3 DNA is TGTGCCAGCAGTCAACTAGCGGGAACCTACAATGAGCAGTTCTTC. Translation: CASSQLAGTYNEQFF.

The rearrangement joins TRBV28 to TRBJ1-1, with 11 positions matching TRBD1. CDR3 length: 16 amino acids. Germline-derived CDR1 and CDR2 are MDHEN and SYDVKM. Trimming took 5 bases from V and 1 from J; bases not matched to a gene: 6. The CDR3 nucleotides are TGTGCCAGCAGTCCCGGACAGGGGGCGGGGAACACTGAAGCTTTCTTT. It is translated as CASSPGQGAGNTEAFF.

V and J are TRBV10-2 and TRBJ2-7; no definite D call. With 4 bases removed from V and 0 bases from J, the gap between germline ends came to 4 bases. Germline CDR1 WSHSY, CDR2 SAAADI. The CDR3 runs to 12 residues. The CDR3, as DNA: TGCGCCAGCAGTGTGGTCTCCTACGAGCAGTACTTC. Protein sequence: CASSVVSYEQYF.

This chain joins TRBV15 and TRBJ2-3, with 8 bases fitting TRBD2. V was clipped by 1 base and J by 4 bases; unmatched bases: 10. The germline CDR1 and CDR2 sequences are LNHNV and YYDKDF (reference sequence). The CDR3 is made up of 17 amino acids. The CDR3 region is CATSRARGGHFSDTQYF. The CDR3 DNA sequence: TGTGCCACCAGCAGAGCCCGGGGGGGTCACTTTTCAGATACGCAGTATTTT.

J is TRBJ2-3 and V is TRBV6-1; possibly TRBD1 for D (6 bases). The CDR3 has 15 amino acids. The V and J ends lost 3 bases and 1 base respectively, with 11 bases between them. Per the germline V gene, CDR1 is MNHNS and CDR2 is SASEGT. This CDR3 is CASSEWGRRTDTQYF. The DNA of the CDR3 is TGTGCCAGCAGTGAGTGGGGGCGACGCACAGATACGCAGTATTTT.

The rearrangement links TRBV9 to TRBJ2-1; D gene unclear. The CDR3 covers 14 residues. The ends were cut back, 3 bases at V and 6 bases at J, with 13 bases in the middle. Germline V lookup: CDR1 SGDLS, CDR2 YYNGEE. Here the CDR3 reads CASSALSGGNEQFF. As DNA, the CDR3 is TGTGCCAGCAGCGCCTTATCGGGTGGCAATGAGCAGTTCTTC.

This clone was detected many times. CDR3 in DNA: TGCAGCGTGACCTTGGGTACTGAAGCTTTCTTT. Translation gives CSVTLGTEAFF. The rearrangement joins TRBV29-1 to TRBJ1-1; no clear D. This CDR3 contains 11 residues. V lost 6 bases and J 5 bases, leaving 10 bases between the germline ends. The germline gives CDR1 SQVTM, CDR2 ANQGSEA.

This chain uses TRBV5-1 with TRBJ2-7, with 7 nucleotides matching TRBD1. Germline V gene data show CDR1 as SGHRS and CDR2 as YFSETQ. Trimming at V came to 1 base and at J to 7 bases, leaving 5 bases not matched to a gene. The CDR3 spans 13 residues. Here the CDR3 reads CASSLLGGGEQYF. CDR3 in DNA: TGCGCCAGCAGCTTGCTAGGGGGCGGGGAGCAGTACTTC.

The chain combines TRBV28 with TRBJ2-2; perhaps TRBD2 as D (5 bases). Trimming took 4 bases from V and 7 from J, leaving 13 bases between them. Germline-derived CDR1 and CDR2 are MDHEN and SYDVKM. The CDR3 loop spans 14 amino acids. The chain's CDR3 is CASSSPIRGGELFF. For the CDR3, the DNA is TGTGCCAGCAGTTCCCCAATCCGGGGCGGGGAGCTGTTTTTT.

The V gene is TRBV10-1, the J gene TRBJ1-5, with 7 bases identical to TRBD1. After removal of 4 bases from V and 8 bases from J, the junction contained 5 bases not matched to a gene. Per the germline V gene, CDR1 is WNHNN and CDR2 is SYGVQD (reference sequence). The CDR3 runs to 13 residues. The CDR3 loop is CASSGQGGEPQHF. The CDR3 bases are TGCGCCAGCAGTGGACAGGGCGGGGAGCCCCAGCATTTT.

The J gene is TRBJ2-5, the V gene TRBV5-1; unclear D gene. The CDR3 runs to 14 residues. The V and J ends lost 4 bases and 5 bases respectively, with 15 bases between them. Germline CDR1 SGHRS, CDR2 YFSETQ. CDR3 amino acids: CASSKPPSRETQYF. CDR3 DNA: TGCGCCAGCAGCAAACCCCCGAGCAGGGAGACCCAGTACTTC.

The J gene is TRBJ2-1, the V gene TRBV29-1; TRBD2 matches 11 bases. Germline assignment: CDR1 SQVTM and CDR2 ANQGSEA. This CDR3 comprises 14 residues. Trimming took 8 bases from V and 4 from J; bases not matched to a gene: 7. CDR3 DNA sequence: TGCAGCCCGGGACTAGCGGTCAATTACAATGAGCAGTTCTTC. It codes for CSPGLAVNYNEQFF.

V usage is TRBV10-3 and J usage is TRBJ2-2; 12 nucleotides align to TRBD2. Unmatched junction bases numbered 4, after V lost 4 bases and J lost 7 bases. Per the germline V gene, CDR1 is ENHRY and CDR2 is SYGVKD. The CDR3 loop spans 15 amino acids. CDR3 bases: TGTGCCATCAGTGCCCGACTAGCGGGAGTCGGGGAGCTGTTTTTT. This codes for CAISARLAGVGELFF.

The chain is built from TRBV28 and TRBJ2-5, with D perhaps matching TRBD1 (6 bases). The CDR3 has 13 amino acids. The V end lost 5 bases, the J end lost 9 bases, and 16 bases lay between the germline ends. In germline, CDR1 is MDHEN, CDR2 SYDVKM. In nucleotides, the CDR3 is TGTGCCAGCAGTCCAACAGGGTTGCGGGCCCAGTACTTC. Translating gives CASSPTGLRAQYF. Looking up the rest from reference TRBV28 and TRBJ2-5 gives the full variable domain: DVKVTQSSRYLVKRTGEKVFLECVQDMDHENMFWYRQDPGLGLRLIYFSYDVKMKEKGDIPEGYSVSREKKERFSLILESASTNQTSMYLCASSPTGLRAQYFGPGTRLLVL.

J is TRBJ1-2 and V is TRBV10-3; 7 positions agree with TRBD1. With V trimmed by 3 bases and J by 4 bases, 5 bases remained unmatched. CDR1 is ENHRY and CDR2 is SYGVKD in the germline V gene. CDR3 length equals 14 residues. The CDR3 nucleotides read TGTGCCATCAGTGACCCTGACAGGGTCTATGGCTACACCTTC. It is translated as CAISDPDRVYGYTF.

V gene TRBV7-9 combines with J gene TRBJ2-1; no clear D gene. The V gene's germline CDR1 is SEHNR and CDR2 FQNEAQ (reference sequence). The CDR3 runs 15 residues. Trimming took off 6 bases at V and 0 bases at J, with 12 bases between the two ends. CDR3: CASRPSSSSYNEQFF. CDR3 bases: TGTGCCAGCAGACCCTCTAGTTCCTCCTACAATGAGCAGTTCTTC.